This is a list of T cell receptor beta chains from one sample in a study of cytomegalovirus exposure and HLA in healthy donors. TCRdb keeps only in-frame clones here, not all; method: immunoSEQ multiplex PCR. The data show around 99,000 clones, roughly 90% seen once. Sequences were obtained from PBMCs. The receptor set was obtained from a woman aged 18-29 years in good health and CMV-seronegative. Each CDR3 is given with its conserved first and last residue. The D gene is left open where the match is weak. Some rows have no size entry. The others give once, few or many, or a class for an expanded clone.

d_call j_call clone_size v_call cdr3_nt cdr3_aa
TRBD1 TRBJ1-1 - TRBV19 TGTGCCAGTAGTCCAGGGACAGTTTACACTGAAGCTTTCTTT CASSPGTVYTEAFF
TRBD2 TRBJ2-7 - TRBV5-1 TGCGCCAGCAGCTTCACTAGCGGGAGTGTGCGCGAGCAGTACTTC CASSFTSGSVREQYF
- TRBJ2-5 - TRBV10-3 TGTGCCATCAGTGAACCCGGGACTCGAGAGACCCAGTACTTC CAISEPGTRETQYF
- TRBJ2-7 - TRBV7-2 TGTGCCAGCAGCTTAACGGCGGGACCCTACGAGCAGTACTTC CASSLTAGPYEQYF
TRBD2 TRBJ2-3 - TRBV7-9 TGTGCCAGCAGCTTAGGTGGTAGCGGGGGACCCACAGATACGCAGTATTTT CASSLGGSGGPTDTQYF
TRBD2 TRBJ2-7 - TRBV29-1 TGCAGCGTGCTACCTCTAGCGGGAGACTCCTACGAGCAGTACTTC CSVLPLAGDSYEQYF
TRBD1 TRBJ1-5 - TRBV28 TGTGCCAGCAGCAAATTCGGACAGGGAGACAATCAGCCCCAGCATTTT CASSKFGQGDNQPQHF
- TRBJ2-6 - TRBV6-4 TGTGCCAGCAGTGAATCAGGGGCCAACGTCCTGACTTTC CASSESGANVLTF
TRBD1 TRBJ2-7 - TRBV6-5 TGTGCCAGCGCCCGAAGACCGGGACAGGGTTACGAGCAGTACTTC CASARRPGQGYEQYF
- TRBJ1-1 - TRBV28 TGTGCCAGCAGCGCTATGGGGGCGCCCACTGAAGCTTTCTTT CASSAMGAPTEAFF
TRBD1 TRBJ1-5 - TRBV15 TGTGCCACCAGAGGACAGGGAAGGGGCAATCAGCCCCAGCATTTT CATRGQGRGNQPQHF
- TRBJ1-1 - TRBV30 TGTGCCTGGAGTGTACGAGGGAGGAACACTGAAGCTTTCTTT CAWSVRGRNTEAFF
- TRBJ2-1 - TRBV28 TGTGCCAGCAGTTCTTCAGTGGATGAGCAGTTCTTC CASSSSVDEQFF
TRBD2 TRBJ2-7 - TRBV7-2 TGTGCCAGCAGTGTAGCGGGAAGCTCCTACGAGCAGTACTTC CASSVAGSSYEQYF
TRBD1 TRBJ1-2 - TRBV2 TGTGCCAGCAGCCAGACAGGGGTGAGCTATGGCTACACCTTC CASSQTGVSYGYTF
- TRBJ2-1 - TRBV5-1 TGCGCCAGCAGCACTCATTCACCCTTAACAGTTTACAATGAGCAGTTCTTC CASSTHSPLTVYNEQFF
TRBD1 TRBJ1-2 - TRBV7-2 TGTGCCAGCAGCTATGCGGGGACAGGGGGGAACTATGGCTACACCTTC CASSYAGTGGNYGYTF
- TRBJ2-1 - TRBV5-6 TGTGCCAGCAGTTCATCCTCTGCCTGGGAAAGGGGTGGTGAGCAGTTCTTC CASSSSSAWERGGEQFF
TRBD1 TRBJ2-1 - TRBV18 TGTGCCAGCTCACCAGGACAGGGCAACAATGAGCAGTTCTTC CASSPGQGNNEQFF
- TRBJ1-6 - TRBV25-1 TGTGCCAGCAGTACCCCAACCGCGGGGGGAGCTTCACCCCTCCACTTT CASSTPTAGGASPLHF
- TRBJ1-6 - TRBV28 TGTGCCAGCAGTTCCCCGGGATTGGATTCACCCCTCCACTTT CASSSPGLDSPLHF
- TRBJ1-5 - TRBV18 TGTGCCAGCTCACCACCGAGGGAGGGGCGCGTTAGCAATCAGCCCCAGCATTTT CASSPPREGRVSNQPQHF
- TRBJ1-2 - TRBV6-5 TGTGCCAGCAGTTACGCCAGGGCATATGGCTACACCTTC CASSYARAYGYTF
TRBD1 TRBJ1-2 - TRBV7-2 TGTGCCAGCAGCCTCGGACAGGCACCCTATGGCTACACCTTC CASSLGQAPYGYTF
TRBD2 TRBJ2-3 - TRBV9 TGTGCCAGCAGCGTAGAGGGTAGCGGGGGGGCAACAGATACGCAGTATTTT CASSVEGSGGATDTQYF
TRBD1 TRBJ1-5 once TRBV28 TGTGCCAGCAGTTTGTCCGCAGGGGGAGCTCAGCCCCAGCATTTT CASSLSAGGAQPQHF